One sample yielded the 6 T cell receptor beta chains listed below, sequenced in a study of cytomegalovirus exposure and HLA in healthy donors. The study ran its PCR with 60 Vbeta and 13 Jbeta primers. Using immunoSEQ multiplex PCR, the repertoire was profiled, and TCRdb retains in-frame clones only, with some absent. Of some 130,000 clones detected, about four fifths appear once; the ten largest clones hold about 4.9%. The material sequenced was PBMCs. The receptor source for this set is a man aged 25 to 40 in good health.

About this clone: A junction boundary mismatches the germline segment, possibly from a read error. CDR3 protein: CSSSLNFRVSNGELFF. CDR3 bases: TGTTCCAGCAGCTTAAATTTCCGGGTCTCCAACGGGGAGCTGTTTTTT. The chain combines TRBV7-9 with TRBJ2-2, with D unclear. Germline V gene lookup returns CDR1 SEHNR and CDR2 FQNEAQ (reference sequence). The CDR3 is 16 residues long.

By frequency in the sample, this clone is medium-sized. The V call is TRBV6-5, the J call TRBJ2-3; D is possibly TRBD2 (5 bases). V lost 6 bases to trimming and J lost 9 bases, with 16 bases between them. Germline lookup yields CDR1 MNHEY and CDR2 SVGAGI. The CDR3 is 13 residues long. The CDR3 sequence: CASSPSVGSTQYF. The CDR3 DNA reads as TGTGCCAGCAGCCCGTCAGTAGGGAGCACGCAGTATTTT.

The chain carries TRBV7-3 and TRBJ2-2; 7 bases align to TRBD2. The length of the CDR3 is 16 residues. J lost 3 bases, V lost 5 bases, and 9 bases had no gene match. Looked up from germline, CDR1 is SGHTA and CDR2 is FQGTGA. The CDR3 spells CASSREAAGYTGELFF. CDR3 DNA: TGTGCCAGCAGCCGGGAGGCGGCGGGATACACCGGGGAGCTGTTTTTT. Complete variable domain (other parts from reference TRBV7-3 and TRBJ2-2): GAGVSQTPSNKVTEKGKYVELRCDPISGHTALYWYRQSLGQGPEFLIYFQGTGAADDSGLPNDRFFAVRPEGSVSTLKIQRTERGDSAVYLCASSREAAGYTGELFFGEGSRLTVL.

This sequence joins TRBV7-3 and TRBJ1-2; a possible D gene is TRBD1 (6 bases). Germline lookup yields CDR1 SGHTA and CDR2 FQGTGA. The CDR3 spans 13 residues. Between the trimmed V and J ends, which lost 3 bases and 4 bases, there was a span of 9 bases. The CDR3 nucleotides are TGTGCCAGCAGCTTCGCACAGGGCTATGGCTACACCTTC. It codes for CASSFAQGYGYTF. Using reference TRBV7-3 and TRBJ1-2 for the parts outside the CDR3, the full variable domain is GAGVSQTPSNKVTEKGKYVELRCDPISGHTALYWYRQSLGQGPEFLIYFQGTGAADDSGLPNDRFFAVRPEGSVSTLKIQRTERGDSAVYLCASSFAQGYGYTFGSGTRLTVV.

This sequence joins TRBV2 and TRBJ1-6; D possibly corresponds to TRBD1 (5 bases). This CDR3 region has 15 residues. Germline-derived CDR1 and CDR2 are SNHLY and FYNNEI. V gave up 7 bases and J gave up 7 bases, with 17 bases separating them. Here the CDR3 reads CASNRGAGFNSPLHF. The CDR3 DNA reads TGTGCCAGCAACCGCGGGGCAGGTTTCAATTCACCCCTCCACTTT.

The V call is TRBV11-3, the J call TRBJ2-3; TRBD2 matches at 9 bases. J lost 0 bases, V lost 3 bases, and 10 bases had no gene match. CDR1 and CDR2 (germline): SGHNT, YENEEA. The CDR3 extends over 18 amino acids. DNA of the CDR3: TGTGCCAGCAGCTTCGGGCGGGAGGGGTACTCTAGCACAGATACGCAGTATTTT. This sequence encodes CASSFGREGYSSTDTQYF.